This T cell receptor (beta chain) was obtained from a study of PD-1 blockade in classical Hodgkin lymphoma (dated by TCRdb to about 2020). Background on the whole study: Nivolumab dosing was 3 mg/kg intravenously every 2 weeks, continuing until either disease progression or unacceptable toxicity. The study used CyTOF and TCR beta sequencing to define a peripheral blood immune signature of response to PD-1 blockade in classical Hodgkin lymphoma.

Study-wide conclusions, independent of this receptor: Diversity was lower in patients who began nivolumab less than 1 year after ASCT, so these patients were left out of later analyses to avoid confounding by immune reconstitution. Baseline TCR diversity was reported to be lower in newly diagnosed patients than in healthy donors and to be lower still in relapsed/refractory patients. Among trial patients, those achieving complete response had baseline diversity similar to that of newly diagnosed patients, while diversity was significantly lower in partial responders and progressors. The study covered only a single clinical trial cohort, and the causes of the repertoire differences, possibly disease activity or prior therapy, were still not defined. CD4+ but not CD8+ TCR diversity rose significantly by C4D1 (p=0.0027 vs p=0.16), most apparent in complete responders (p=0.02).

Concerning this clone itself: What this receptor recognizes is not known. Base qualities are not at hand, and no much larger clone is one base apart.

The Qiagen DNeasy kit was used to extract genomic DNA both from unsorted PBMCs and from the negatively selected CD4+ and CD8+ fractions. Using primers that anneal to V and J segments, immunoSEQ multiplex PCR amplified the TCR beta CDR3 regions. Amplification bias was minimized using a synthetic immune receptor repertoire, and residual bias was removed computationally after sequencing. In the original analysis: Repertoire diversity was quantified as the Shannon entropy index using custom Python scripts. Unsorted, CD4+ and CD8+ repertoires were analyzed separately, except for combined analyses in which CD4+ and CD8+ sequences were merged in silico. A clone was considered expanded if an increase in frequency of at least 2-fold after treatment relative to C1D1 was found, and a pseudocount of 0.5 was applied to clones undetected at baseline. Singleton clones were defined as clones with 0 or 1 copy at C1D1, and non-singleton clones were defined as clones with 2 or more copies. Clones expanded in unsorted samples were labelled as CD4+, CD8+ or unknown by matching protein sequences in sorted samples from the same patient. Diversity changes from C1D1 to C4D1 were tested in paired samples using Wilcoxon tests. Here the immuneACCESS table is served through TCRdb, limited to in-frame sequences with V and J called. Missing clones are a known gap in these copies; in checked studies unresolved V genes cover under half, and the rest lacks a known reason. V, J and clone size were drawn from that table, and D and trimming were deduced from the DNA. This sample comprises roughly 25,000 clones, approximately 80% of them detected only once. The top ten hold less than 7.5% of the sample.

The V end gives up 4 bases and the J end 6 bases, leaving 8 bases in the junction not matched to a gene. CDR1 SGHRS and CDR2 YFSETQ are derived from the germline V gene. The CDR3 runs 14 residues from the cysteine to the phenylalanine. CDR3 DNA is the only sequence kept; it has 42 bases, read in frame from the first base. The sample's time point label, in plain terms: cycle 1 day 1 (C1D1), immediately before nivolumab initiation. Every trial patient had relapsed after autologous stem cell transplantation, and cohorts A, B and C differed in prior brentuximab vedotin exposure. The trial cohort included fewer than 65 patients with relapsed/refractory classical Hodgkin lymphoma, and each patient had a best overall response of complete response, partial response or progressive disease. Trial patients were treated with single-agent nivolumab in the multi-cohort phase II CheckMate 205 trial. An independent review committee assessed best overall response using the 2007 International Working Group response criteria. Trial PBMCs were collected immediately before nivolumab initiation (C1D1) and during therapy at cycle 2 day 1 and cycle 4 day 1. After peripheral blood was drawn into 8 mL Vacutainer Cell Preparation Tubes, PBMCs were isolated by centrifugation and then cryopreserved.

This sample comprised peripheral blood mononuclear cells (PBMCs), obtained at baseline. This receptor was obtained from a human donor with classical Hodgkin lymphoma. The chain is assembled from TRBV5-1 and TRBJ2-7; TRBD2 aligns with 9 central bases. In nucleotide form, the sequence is TGCGCCAGCAGCGATACCAGCGGGGGGTTCGAGCAGTACTTC. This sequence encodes CASSDTSGGFEQYF.